This entry lists 27 T cell receptor beta chains sequenced from one sample in a study of blood T cell repertoires in COVID-19. Some clones are missing from TCRdb's copy, which holds only in-frame ones; the method was immunoSEQ multiplex PCR. The table records about 110,000 clones, roughly 86% of them present only once. Source material: peripheral blood. The receptor source for this set is a man in his forties or fifties with acute or convalescent COVID-19.

In DNA form, the CDR3 reads TGCGCCAGCAGCTTGGAAGGGGGCCATGGCCAGCCCCAGCATTTT. It translates to CASSLEGGHGQPQHF. The rearrangement joins TRBV5-1 to TRBJ1-5; 7 bases map to TRBD1. Germline values: CDR1 SGHRS, CDR2 YFSETQ. This CDR3 contains 15 residues. The trim removed 0 bases at V and 7 bases at J, leaving 7 bases unmatched. Full variable domain (missing parts from reference TRBV5-1 and TRBJ1-5): KAGVTQTPRYLIKTRGQQVTLSCSPISGHRSVSWYQQTPGQGLQFLFEYFSETQRNKGNFPGRFSGRQFSNSRSEMNVSTLELGDSALYLCASSLEGGHGQPQHFGDGTRLSIL.

V is TRBV29-1 and J is TRBJ1-1; TRBD1 matches at 8 bases. Germline V lookup: CDR1 SQVTM, CDR2 ANQGSEA. The CDR3 is 13 amino acids. V shed 5 bases, J shed 4 bases, and the junction held 6 bases outside the gene matches. The CDR3, as DNA: TGCAGCGTTCAGGGGGCCCTGATCACTGAAGCTTTCTTT. This sequence encodes CSVQGALITEAFF.

This clone occurred a few times. The V call is TRBV30, the J call TRBJ2-1; 8 bases are shared with TRBD2. V lost 0 bases and J lost 2; bases outside the gene matches: 6. Germline CDR1 GTSNPN, CDR2 SVGIG (reference sequence). The CDR3 loop spans 16 amino acids. This CDR3 is CAWSVSQRGTYNEQFF. Here the CDR3 DNA reads TGTGCCTGGAGTGTATCCCAGCGGGGGACCTACAATGAGCAGTTCTTC.

This chain links TRBV19 with TRBJ2-1; 7 nucleotides line up with TRBD2. The junction had 9 bases not matched to a gene; V was cut back by 3 bases and J by 7 bases. CDR1 and CDR2 (germline): LNHDA, SQIVND (reference sequence). The CDR3 extends over 15 amino acids. CDR3 sequence (DNA): TGTGCCAGTAGTATCGCGGGAGCGTCGTGGAATGAGCAGTTCTTC. Translated, it gives CASSIAGASWNEQFF.

The rearrangement uses TRBV30 and TRBJ1-4, with TRBD1 matching over 7 bases. Germline-derived CDR1 and CDR2 are GTSNPN and SVGIG (reference sequence). CDR3 length: 13 residues. The junction had 3 bases not matched to a gene; V was cut back by 2 bases and J by 6 bases. Here the CDR3 DNA reads TGTGCCTGGAGTCCGACAGGGTATGAAAAACTGTTTTTT. This translates into CAWSPTGYEKLFF.

The chain carries TRBV10-1 and TRBJ2-7, with D tentatively TRBD1 (6 bases). The CDR3 runs to 14 residues. V shed 3 bases and J shed 2 bases, with 11 bases lying between them. Germline values: CDR1 WNHNN, CDR2 SYGVQD (reference sequence). CDR3 bases: TGCGCCAGCAGTGACCCTGGACAGCCCTACGAGCAGTACTTC. Its translation is CASSDPGQPYEQYF.

This clone was counted a single time. The gene calls are TRBV5-1 and TRBJ1-4, with D perhaps matching TRBD1 (5 bases). The CDR3 spans 15 residues. Germline V CDR1 and CDR2: SGHRS, YFSETQ. Trimming removed 6 bases from V and 6 bases from J, with 18 bases in between. The CDR3 is CASKTAGLGDEKLFF. Here the CDR3 DNA reads TGCGCCAGCAAGACGGCGGGACTCGGGGATGAAAAACTGTTTTTT.

This chain joins TRBV25-1 and TRBJ2-2; D is ambiguous. The CDR3 extends over 16 amino acids. The V end was cut by 0 bases, the J end by 4 bases, with 12 bases between. CDR1 is MGHDK, CDR2 SYGVNS, per germline. The CDR3 region has the DNA TGTGCCAGCAGTGAATATCGGCTAGATGGCACCGGGGAGCTGTTTTTT. This sequence encodes CASSEYRLDGTGELFF.

This rearrangement joins TRBV5-4 to TRBJ2-1, with D tentatively TRBD1 (7 bases). CDR3 length equals 15 residues. Looked up from germline, CDR1 is SGHNT and CDR2 is YYREEE (reference sequence). Trimming cost V 7 bases and J 2 bases, with 16 bases left between them. The CDR3 is CASSFQGGTYNEQFF. The CDR3 nucleotides read TGTGCCAGCTCTTTCCAGGGGGGCACCTACAATGAGCAGTTCTTC.

The J gene is TRBJ2-5, the V gene TRBV30, with 7 bases that match TRBD2. The germline V gene has CDR1 GTSNPN and CDR2 SVGIG (reference sequence). Germline trimming cut 0 bases from V and 5 bases from J; bases unmatched to any gene: 6. The CDR3 has 14 residues. This chain's CDR3 is CAWSVSGAGETQYF. The CDR3 DNA reads TGTGCCTGGAGTGTAAGCGGGGCGGGGGAGACCCAGTACTTC.

The gene calls are TRBV10-2 and TRBJ2-4; 7 bases agree with TRBD1. Unmatched junction bases numbered 10, after V lost 7 bases and J lost 1 base. The germline V gene has CDR1 WSHSY and CDR2 SAAADI. CDR3 length: 16 amino acids. In nucleotides, the CDR3 is TGCGCCAGCATGACAAGACAGGGAACGGCCAAAAACATTCAGTACTTC. This codes for CASMTRQGTAKNIQYF.

The gene calls are TRBV6-5 and TRBJ1-3; possible D gene TRBD1, 5 bases. This CDR3 has 15 amino acids. Per the germline V gene, CDR1 is MNHEY and CDR2 is SVGAGI. The germline V and J ends were trimmed by 7 bases and 2 bases, with 15 bases remaining between them. CDR3 coding DNA: TGTGCCAGCAATTTTTGGAACAGGACTGGAAACACCATATATTTT. Translated, it gives CASNFWNRTGNTIYF.

V gene TRBV5-1 combines with J gene TRBJ2-1; 7 bases line up with TRBD2. This CDR3 has 13 residues. Germline assignment: CDR1 SGHRS and CDR2 YFSETQ. V lost 4 bases and J lost 6; bases outside the gene matches: 4. CDR3 residues: CASSRGVSNEQFF. The CDR3 DNA is TGCGCCAGCAGCCGGGGGGTATCCAATGAGCAGTTCTTC.

The chain links TRBV5-5 to TRBJ1-1, with TRBD1 as a possible D gene (6 bases). The V and J ends lost 2 bases and 1 base respectively, with 9 bases between them. There are 14 residues in the CDR3. The V gene's germline CDR1 is SGHKS and CDR2 YYEKEE (reference sequence). The CDR3 bases are TGTGCCAGCAGCTTCTCGGACAGGAACACTGAAGCTTTCTTT. Its protein is CASSFSDRNTEAFF.

The chain uses TRBV12-3 or TRBV12-4 and TRBJ1-2, with no clear D. The CDR3 extends over 13 amino acids. V was pared by 3 bases and J by 8 bases, with 13 bases between. The CDR3 DNA reads as TGTGCCAGCAGTTTCACTAGGGCGAACGGCTACACCTTC. As protein: CASSFTRANGYTF.

This chain links TRBV6-1 with TRBJ2-1; D is possibly TRBD1 (6 bases). Trimming removed 2 bases at V and 10 bases at J, with 12 bases between. The CDR3 totals 13 residues. Germline loops: CDR1 MNHNS, CDR2 SASEGT. The CDR3 spells CASSEQLGTEQFF. The CDR3, as DNA: TGTGCCAGCAGTGAACAGTTGGGGACAGAGCAGTTCTTC.

The gene calls are TRBV12-3 or TRBV12-4 and TRBJ1-1; D remains unclear. Deletions cut 5 bases from V and 5 bases from J, with 6 bases between. The CDR3 totals 11 residues. The DNA of the CDR3 is TGTGCCAGCAGTCCCCAAACTGAAGCTTTCTTT. It specifies CASSPQTEAFF.

Here the CDR3 DNA reads TGTGCCAGCAGCTTAGCGCGGGCCCACTCGGATTCACCCCTCCACTTT. Protein: CASSLARAHSDSPLHF. The chain uses TRBV7-8 and TRBJ1-6; D is ambiguous. The CDR3 covers 16 residues. V was pared by 0 bases and J by 8 bases, with 14 bases between. Germline values: CDR1 SGHVS, CDR2 FQNEAQ.

This clone was counted a single time. V gene TRBV3-1 (or the pseudogene TRBV3-2) combines with J gene TRBJ1-2; 9 nucleotides line up with TRBD1. Germline trimming cut 1 base from V and 4 bases from J; bases unmatched to any gene: 10. This CDR3 contains 17 residues. CDR1 is LGHDT and CDR2 is YNNKEL in the germline V gene (reference sequence). The CDR3 sequence: CASSQATTGGAGYGYTF. The CDR3 coding sequence is TGTGCCAGCAGCCAAGCAACTACAGGGGGCGCCGGCTATGGCTACACCTTC.

The rearrangement links TRBV9 to TRBJ1-2, with unresolved D. Germline lookup yields CDR1 SGDLS and CDR2 YYNGEE. The CDR3 consists of 12 residues. The germline V and J ends were trimmed by 0 bases and 8 bases, with 8 bases remaining between them. The CDR3 DNA is TGTGCCAGCAGCGTAGGTGGCGGGGGCTACACCTTC. This sequence encodes CASSVGGGGYTF.

The chain couples TRBV13 to TRBJ1-3; D not certain. Germline V gene data show CDR1 as PRHDT and CDR2 as FYEKMQ (reference sequence). This CDR3 comprises 13 residues. The germline V and J ends were trimmed by 2 bases and 11 bases, with 13 bases remaining between them. CDR3 amino acids: CASSLSGAEAIYF. Here the CDR3 DNA reads TGTGCCAGCAGCTTATCTGGAGCTGAGGCCATATATTTT.

The V gene is TRBV2, the J gene TRBJ2-7; 11 nucleotides line up with TRBD2. The CDR3 extends over 16 amino acids. Germline V gene data show CDR1 as SNHLY and CDR2 as FYNNEI. The trim removed 5 bases at V and 3 bases at J, leaving 9 bases unmatched. CDR3 coding DNA: TGTGCCAGCAGTCATCCCGGGACTAGCGGTATCTACGAGCAGTACTTC. This encodes CASSHPGTSGIYEQYF.

This clone was recorded once. This chain connects TRBV7-2 to TRBJ1-1; D gene uncertain. V was pared by 0 bases and J by 4 bases, with 15 bases between. Germline V CDR1 and CDR2: SGHTA, FQGNSA. The CDR3 runs 16 residues. CDR3 in DNA: TGTGCCAGCAGCTTAGCGTTAGCGGGGTCGGGCACTGAAGCTTTCTTT. Translation: CASSLALAGSGTEAFF.

This chain links TRBV5-5 with TRBJ1-5; D gene uncertain. This CDR3 contains 15 residues. Per germline, CDR1 SGHKS and CDR2 YYEKEE (reference sequence). V was shortened by 1 base and J by 4 bases, with 12 bases between the two germline ends. For the CDR3, the DNA is TGTGCCAGCAGCTTGTTGATAGCAGATAATCAGCCCCAGCATTTT. The encoded protein is CASSLLIADNQPQHF.

This chain joins TRBV27 and TRBJ2-7; 9 nucleotides agree with TRBD1. Germline-derived CDR1 and CDR2 are MNHEY and SMNVEV (reference sequence). V was pared by 4 bases and J by 3 bases, with 7 bases of the junction left unmatched. This CDR3 is built from 15 residues. Here the CDR3 reads CASSSAGTGFYEQYF. The DNA of the CDR3 is TGTGCCAGCAGTTCAGCCGGGACAGGGTTCTACGAGCAGTACTTC.

The rearrangement joins TRBV3-1 (or the pseudogene TRBV3-2) to TRBJ2-7; 8 bases align to TRBD1. This CDR3 contains 14 residues. CDR1 LGHDT and CDR2 YNNKEL come from the germline V gene (reference sequence). With V trimmed by 5 bases and J by 4 bases, 7 bases remained unmatched. CDR3 nucleotide sequence: TGTGCCAGCAGCTTTGGACAGGGCCCTTACGAGCAGTACTTC. Protein sequence: CASSFGQGPYEQYF.

CDR3 amino acids: CASSIQQGLWRTEAFF. The DNA for the CDR3 is TGTGCCAGTAGTATTCAGCAGGGGTTGTGGAGAACTGAAGCTTTCTTT. V and J are TRBV19 and TRBJ1-1; possible D gene TRBD1, 6 bases. From germline, CDR1 is LNHDA and CDR2 SQIVND (reference sequence). With 3 bases removed from V and 5 bases from J, the gap between germline ends came to 19 bases. The length of the CDR3 is 16 residues.